One and the same sample provided the 11 T cell receptor beta chains below, sequenced in a study of lymphopenia after photon versus proton radiotherapy. This table comes from immunoSEQ multiplex PCR, and its TCRdb copy is limited to in-frame clones, with some not included. The sample holds about 12,000 clones, approximately 88% seen once. The sample consisted of peripheral blood, taken from a patient treated with proton-based radiotherapy. These receptors were obtained from a man in his 60s with pancreatic cancer.

This sequence joins TRBV5-1 and TRBJ2-2; TRBD1 agrees at 7 bases. With V trimmed by 0 bases and J by 0 bases, 2 bases remained unmatched. Germline V gene sequence: CDR1 SGHRS, CDR2 YFSETQ. The CDR3 length is 16 residues. CDR3 in amino acids: CASSLDGQANTGELFF. CDR3 DNA sequence: TGCGCCAGCAGCTTGGACGGACAGGCGAACACCGGGGAGCTGTTTTTT.

CDR3 nucleotide sequence: TGTGCCAGTATTGGACGGCTGGAATGTCCGTTTTTT. Translating it yields CASIGRLECPFF. The gene calls are TRBV19 and TRBJ2-2; no reliable D call. The CDR3 totals 12 residues. Trimming cost V 7 bases and J 16 bases, with 19 bases left between them. Germline-derived CDR1 and CDR2 are LNHDA and SQIVND (reference sequence).

The V call is TRBV27, the J call TRBJ2-7; D gene uncertain. CDR3 length: 13 residues. V lost 3 bases and J lost 0, with 6 bases in between. Germline V gene data show CDR1 as MNHEY and CDR2 as SMNVEV (reference sequence). In DNA, the CDR3 is TGTGCCAGCAGTTTCCTGAGCTCCTACGAGCAGTACTTC. This encodes CASSFLSSYEQYF.

This clone was seen only once. The chain links TRBV15 to TRBJ2-7, with unresolved D. Trimming stripped 0 bases from V and 3 bases from J, with 6 bases between. This CDR3 is built from 13 residues. In germline, CDR1 is LNHNV, CDR2 YYDKDF (reference sequence). The CDR3 here is CATSRDRGYEQYF. For the CDR3, the DNA is TGTGCCACCAGCAGAGACAGAGGCTACGAGCAGTACTTC.

The rearrangement links TRBV5-4 to TRBJ2-1, with D possibly matching TRBD1 (7 bases). The length of the CDR3 is 17 residues. The germline V and J ends were trimmed by 4 bases and 4 bases, with 21 bases remaining between them. The germline V gene has CDR1 SGHNT and CDR2 YYREEE (reference sequence). This CDR3 reads CASSRERGLATYNEQFF. The CDR3 DNA sequence: TGTGCCAGCAGCCGCGAGAGGGGGCTAGCGACTTACAATGAGCAGTTCTTC.

The chain couples TRBV13 to TRBJ1-1; 7 bases align to TRBD1. The CDR3 sequence is 17 residues long. The germline V gene encodes CDR1 PRHDT and CDR2 FYEKMQ (reference sequence). With V trimmed by 5 bases and J by 4 bases, 16 bases remained unmatched. CDR3 sequence reads: CASSIPRSTGLGTEAFF. CDR3 in DNA: TGTGCCAGCAGCATCCCCCGTTCGACAGGGCTAGGCACTGAAGCTTTCTTT.

The chain has TRBV6-6 and TRBJ2-7; D not resolved. The length of the CDR3 is 14 residues. The V end was cut by 5 bases, the J end by 4 bases, with 15 bases between. Germline V gene sequence: CDR1 MNHNY, CDR2 SVGAGI (reference sequence). This chain's CDR3 is CASSSLTSAYEQYF. Here the CDR3 DNA reads TGTGCCAGCAGTAGTCTTACTTCGGCGTACGAGCAGTACTTC.

The chain links TRBV27 to TRBJ2-3, with D perhaps matching TRBD2 (5 bases). Germline lookup yields CDR1 MNHEY and CDR2 SMNVEV (reference sequence). The germline V and J ends were trimmed by 2 bases and 3 bases, with 6 bases remaining between them. The CDR3 spans 13 residues. CDR3 protein: CASSLGGTDTQYF. The DNA for the CDR3 is TGTGCCAGCAGTTTAGGCGGGACAGATACGCAGTATTTT.

The V gene is TRBV5-1, the J gene TRBJ2-1; D might be TRBD2 (6 bases). Between the trimmed V and J ends, which lost 4 bases and 6 bases, there was a span of 11 bases. The CDR3 spans 13 residues. Germline values: CDR1 SGHRS, CDR2 YFSETQ. The chain's CDR3 is CASSPGLANEQFF. CDR3 in DNA: TGCGCCAGCAGCCCGGGACTGGCCAATGAGCAGTTCTTC.

The chain combines TRBV27 with TRBJ2-7, with a tentative D call TRBD1 (5 bases). Per the germline V gene, CDR1 is MNHEY and CDR2 is SMNVEV (reference sequence). This CDR3 has 16 amino acids. V was pared by 4 bases and J by 1 base, with 17 bases between. In DNA form, the CDR3 reads TGTGCCAGCAGTTCCCTTGCTCTAACAGGATCCTACGAGCAGTACTTC. It encodes CASSSLALTGSYEQYF.

This clone was detected a few times. In DNA form, the CDR3 reads TGCAGCGTTGAAGCAGGGTCCCTAACCCTTAGCTCCTACAATGAGCAGTTCTTC. It specifies CSVEAGSLTLSSYNEQFF. V is TRBV29-1 and J is TRBJ2-1, with D maybe TRBD1 (5 bases). Looked up from germline, CDR1 is SQVTM and CDR2 is ANQGSEA. The CDR3 loop spans 18 amino acids. The germline V and J ends were trimmed by 1 base and 0 bases, with 19 bases remaining between them.